These 27 T cell receptor beta chains were all obtained from the same sample, sequenced in a study of T cells in Graves' hyperthyroidism and ophthalmopathy. TCR beta CDR3 region amplification was performed from RNA transcripts. RT-PCR in the first round (using the HTBI primer set) targeted the TCR CDR3. TCRdb used MiXCR to reprocess the multiplex PCR reads, holding one entry per CDR3 protein. Of a few hundred thousand distinct CDR3 sequences listed, under 20% are singletons. Material: blood. These receptors were obtained from a man aged 18 to 35 with Graves' ophthalmopathy.

This clonotype was observed many times. The chain has TRBV5-1 and TRBJ2-3, with 7 bases that match TRBD2. Trimming took 2 bases from V and 0 from J; bases not matched to a gene: 12. CDR1 is SGHRS and CDR2 is YFSETQ in the germline V gene. This CDR3 comprises 18 residues. CDR3 residues: CASSLGSRGVLSTDTQYF. The CDR3 DNA is TGCGCCAGCAGCTTAGGGAGTCGGGGGGTCCTCAGCACAGATACGCAGTATTTT.

The CDR3 bases are TGTGCCAGCAGCTTTGACAGGACGAACACCGGGGAGCTGTTTTTT. This gives the protein CASSFDRTNTGELFF. The V gene is TRBV7-4, the J gene TRBJ2-2, with D tentatively TRBD1 (6 bases). Deletions cut 3 bases from V and 0 bases from J, with 8 bases between. The CDR3 consists of 15 residues. Germline values: CDR1 SGHVT, CDR2 SQSDAQ.

The chain uses TRBV29-1 and TRBJ2-5; D is ambiguous. This CDR3 region has 11 residues. CDR1 and CDR2 from the germline V gene are SQVTM and ANQGSEA. Trimming removed 4 bases from V and 4 bases from J, with 7 bases in between. The CDR3 nucleotides read TGCAGCGTTGGCCAATTAGAGACCCAGTACTTC. This sequence encodes CSVGQLETQYF. The complete variable domain, with remaining parts taken from reference TRBV29-1 and TRBJ2-5, reads SAVISQKPSRDICQRGTSLTIQCQVDSQVTMMFWYRQQPGQSLTLIATANQGSEATYESGFVIDKFPISRPNLTFSTLTVSNMSPEDSSIYLCSVGQLETQYFGPGTRLLVL.

This clonotype was picked up many times. The rearrangement links TRBV12-3 or TRBV12-4 to TRBJ2-7; 9 nucleotides align to TRBD1. Germline trimming cut 0 bases from V and 6 bases from J; bases unmatched to any gene: 9. The CDR3 spans 16 residues. The CDR3 nucleotides read TGTGCCAGCAGTTTAGCGACCGGGACAGGGCGAGGCGAGCAGTACTTC. As protein: CASSLATGTGRGEQYF.

The V call is TRBV4-2, the J call TRBJ2-5; TRBD2 agrees at 11 bases. Germline lookup yields CDR1 LGHNA and CDR2 YNFKEQ. This CDR3 spans 16 amino acids. V shed 1 base and J 3 bases; nucleotides not matched to a gene: 4. CDR3 sequence (DNA): TGTGCCAGCAGCCAAGCACCGGGACTAGCGGAAGAGACCCAGTACTTC. This encodes CASSQAPGLAEETQYF.

This clonotype was seen a few times. The CDR3 coding sequence is TGCAGCGTACCTCAGGGACAGGCACCCTATGGCTACACCTTC. Protein: CSVPQGQAPYGYTF. The chain links TRBV29-1 to TRBJ1-2; 8 positions agree with TRBD1. This CDR3 comprises 14 residues. The V gene's germline CDR1 is SQVTM and CDR2 ANQGSEA. Trimming cost V 6 bases and J 4 bases; bases outside gene matches: 10.

This clonotype was detected only a few times. The rearrangement uses TRBV2 and TRBJ2-7; 8 positions match TRBD1. This CDR3 region has 12 residues. Germline V gene sequence: CDR1 SNHLY, CDR2 FYNNEI. J gave up 7 bases and V 8 bases, and 7 bases lay outside the gene matches. This chain's CDR3 is CASGDRSKEQYF. The CDR3 DNA reads as TGTGCCAGCGGGGACAGGTCTAAGGAGCAGTACTTC.

This clonotype was counted many times. V and J are TRBV11-2 and TRBJ2-3; no clear D gene. Germline values: CDR1 SGHAT, CDR2 FQNNGV. The CDR3 loop spans 13 amino acids. V was pared by 0 bases and J by 4 bases, with 5 bases between. CDR3 region: CASSLDGADTQYF. The CDR3 DNA reads TGTGCCAGCAGCTTAGATGGAGCAGATACGCAGTATTTT.

The chain links TRBV12-3 or TRBV12-4 to TRBJ2-2; D possibly uses TRBD1 or TRBD2 (5 bases each). This CDR3 region has 15 residues. Trimming removed 8 bases from V and 0 bases from J, with 13 bases in between. CDR3 DNA: TGTGCCAGCGATGTGGGACGGACGAACACCGGGGAGCTGTTTTTT. Translating it yields CASDVGRTNTGELFF.

This clonotype has a count of ten or more. CDR3 loop: CASSPEEETQYF. As DNA, the CDR3 is TGTGCCAGCTCCCCAGAAGAAGAGACCCAGTACTTC. The chain recombines TRBV18 with TRBJ2-5; no clear D. The germline CDR1 and CDR2 sequences are KGHSH and LQKENI. This CDR3 spans 12 amino acids. V was cut by 6 bases and J by 3 bases, with 8 bases left in between.

In regard to this clonotype: Germline and junction disagree at one end, which may indicate a read error. This chain connects TRBV13 to TRBJ1-5; D ambiguous. This CDR3 contains 12 residues. Germline V gene lookup returns CDR1 PRHDT and CDR2 FYEKMQ (reference sequence). The CDR3 DNA reads TGTGTCAGCAGCTCTAAAGGTCAGCCCCAGCATTTT. Encoded protein: CVSSSKGQPQHF.

This clonotype was seen more than once but under ten times. The V call is TRBV20-1, the J call TRBJ2-2; D is perhaps TRBD1 (5 bases). CDR1 and CDR2 (germline): DFQATT, SNEGSKA (reference sequence). Between the trimmed V and J ends, which lost 3 bases and 4 bases, there was a span of 9 bases. CDR3 size: 13 residues. This chain's CDR3 is CSASGQITGELFF. In DNA, the CDR3 is TGCAGTGCTAGCGGACAAATCACCGGGGAGCTGTTTTTT.

This clonotype was seen many times. CDR3 DNA: TGTGCCAGCCGGGACTACCCTAGCGGTGATTCAGATACGCAGTATTTT. Protein product: CASRDYPSGDSDTQYF. The J gene is TRBJ2-3, the V gene TRBV7-9; 7 bases are a match to TRBD2. The CDR3 has 16 amino acids. The V gene end was trimmed by 8 bases and the J gene end by 4 bases; junction bases not matched to a gene: 15. Germline V gene sequence: CDR1 SEHNR, CDR2 FQNEAQ (reference sequence).

This clonotype was counted at least ten times. The CDR3 spells CASSEVTGGQETQYF. The CDR3 DNA reads as TGTGCCAGCAGTGAAGTTACAGGGGGCCAAGAGACCCAGTACTTC. V is TRBV6-1 and J is TRBJ2-5; 8 nucleotides align to TRBD1. V lost 1 base, J lost 1 base, and 2 bases stayed unmatched. The germline V gene encodes CDR1 MNHNS and CDR2 SASEGT. This CDR3 has 15 amino acids.

This clonotype was seen more than once but under ten times. This sequence joins TRBV20-1 and TRBJ1-6; 7 bases agree with TRBD1. Germline trimming cut 1 base from V and 7 bases from J; bases unmatched to any gene: 4. Germline CDR1 and CDR2: DFQATT and SNEGSKA (reference sequence). The CDR3 is 14 amino acids. The CDR3 nucleotides are TGCAGTGCTAGAGCCCAGGGGGGAAATTCACCCCTCCACTTT. Protein: CSARAQGGNSPLHF.

This clonotype was recorded at least ten times. The J gene is TRBJ2-3, the V gene TRBV24-1, with a tentative D call TRBD1 (8 bases). Trimming cost V 2 bases and J 5 bases, with 10 bases left between them. The germline V gene encodes CDR1 KGHDR and CDR2 SFDVKD. This CDR3 contains 14 residues. The DNA of the CDR3 is TGTGCCACCAGTGATTACAGGGGGGGAGATACGCAGTATTTT. As protein: CATSDYRGGDTQYF.

About this clonotype itself: At one end, the junction sequence differs from germline, possibly due to a read error. V and J are TRBV7-2 and TRBJ2-1; D remains ambiguous. The CDR3 has 14 residues. CDR1 and CDR2 (germline): SGHTA, FQGNSA. CDR3 nucleotides: TGTGCCAGCAGCTTAACTATCTCCTACAGTGAGCAGTTCTTC. It is translated as CASSLTISYSEQFF.

This clonotype was seen only a few times. The chain carries TRBV28 and TRBJ1-5; D is unclear. Trimming stripped 5 bases from V and 2 bases from J, with 7 bases between. CDR1 and CDR2 (germline): MDHEN, SYDVKM. This CDR3 is 13 amino acids long. DNA for the CDR3: TGTGCCAGCAGTGCGGACGGCAATCAGCCCCAGCATTTT. Encoded protein: CASSADGNQPQHF.

There are many counts of this clonotype. The chain is built from TRBV7-9 and TRBJ1-5; D gene ambiguous. Germline V lookup: CDR1 SEHNR, CDR2 FQNEAQ (reference sequence). This CDR3 contains 13 residues. The V end lost 1 base, the J end lost 7 bases, and 8 bases lay between the germline ends. This CDR3 is CASSLDSGQPQHF. The CDR3 DNA sequence: TGTGCCAGCAGCTTAGACAGCGGGCAGCCCCAGCATTTT.

In this sample, this clonotype turned up many times. This chain connects TRBV11-3 to TRBJ1-2, with 7 bases identical to TRBD1. Germline lookup yields CDR1 SGHNT and CDR2 YENEEA. The CDR3 sequence is 14 residues long. V lost 5 bases and J lost 2; bases outside the gene matches: 5. CDR3 nucleotides: TGTGCCAGCAGCCGACAGGGTTCCAACTATGGCTACACCTTC. Its translation: CASSRQGSNYGYTF.

The chain uses TRBV11-3 and TRBJ2-1; 10 nucleotides agree with TRBD1. Germline values: CDR1 SGHNT, CDR2 YENEEA. V lost 5 bases and J lost 8; bases outside the gene matches: 9. The CDR3 spans 15 residues. CDR3 sequence: CASSQTGTGADEQFF. The CDR3 bases are TGTGCCAGCAGCCAAACCGGGACAGGGGCCGATGAGCAGTTCTTC.

The chain has TRBV28 and TRBJ2-7; D is perhaps TRBD1 (7 bases). Germline V gene lookup returns CDR1 MDHEN and CDR2 SYDVKM. This CDR3 contains 15 residues. V lost 5 bases to trimming and J lost 5 bases, with 19 bases between them. CDR3 residues: CASSPFRQGGDEQYF. The CDR3 DNA follows: TGTGCCAGCAGTCCATTCAGACAGGGCGGGGACGAGCAGTACTTC.

This clonotype was picked up many times. The V gene is TRBV18, the J gene TRBJ1-3; D gene unclear. CDR1 and CDR2 from the germline V gene are KGHSH and LQKENI. The V end lost 3 bases, the J end lost 5 bases, and 5 bases lay between the germline ends. The length of the CDR3 is 12 residues. As DNA, the CDR3 is TGTGCCAGCTCACCCGACCGAAACACCATATATTTT. Its translation is CASSPDRNTIYF.

The CDR3 spells CATRGDEQYF. As DNA, the CDR3 is TGCGCCACTCGGGGGGATGAGCAGTACTTC. This chain connects TRBV5-1 to TRBJ2-7; 7 bases line up with TRBD2. V dropped 9 bases and J dropped 7; count of bases not matched to a gene: 4. Germline loops: CDR1 SGHRS, CDR2 YFSETQ. This CDR3 region has 10 residues.

The rearrangement links TRBV20-1 to TRBJ2-7; no clear D. The V gene's germline CDR1 is DFQATT and CDR2 SNEGSKA (reference sequence). There are 11 residues in the CDR3. With 6 bases removed from V and 4 bases from J, the gap between germline ends came to 10 bases. CDR3 sequence: CSAPLVYEQYF. The CDR3 DNA reads as TGCAGTGCGCCTCTGGTTTACGAGCAGTACTTC.

This clonotype was observed at least ten times. The chain employs TRBV18 and TRBJ2-7; 8 bases agree with TRBD1. Trimming removed 5 bases from V and 3 bases from J; junction bases left unmatched: 12. Germline V gene data show CDR1 as KGHSH and CDR2 as LQKENI. The CDR3 has 16 amino acids. The CDR3 here is CASSSTQDRGGYEQYF. The CDR3 DNA reads as TGTGCCAGCTCATCGACCCAAGACAGGGGCGGCTACGAGCAGTACTTC.

This clonotype was recorded at least ten times. This rearrangement joins TRBV18 to TRBJ2-1, with a weak D call TRBD1 (7 bases). The V gene's germline CDR1 is KGHSH and CDR2 LQKENI. Trimming removed 3 bases from V and 4 bases from J, with 10 bases in between. This CDR3 spans 14 amino acids. This chain's CDR3 is CASSPRDRYNEQFF. DNA of the CDR3: TGTGCCAGCTCACCGCGGGACAGATACAATGAGCAGTTCTTC.